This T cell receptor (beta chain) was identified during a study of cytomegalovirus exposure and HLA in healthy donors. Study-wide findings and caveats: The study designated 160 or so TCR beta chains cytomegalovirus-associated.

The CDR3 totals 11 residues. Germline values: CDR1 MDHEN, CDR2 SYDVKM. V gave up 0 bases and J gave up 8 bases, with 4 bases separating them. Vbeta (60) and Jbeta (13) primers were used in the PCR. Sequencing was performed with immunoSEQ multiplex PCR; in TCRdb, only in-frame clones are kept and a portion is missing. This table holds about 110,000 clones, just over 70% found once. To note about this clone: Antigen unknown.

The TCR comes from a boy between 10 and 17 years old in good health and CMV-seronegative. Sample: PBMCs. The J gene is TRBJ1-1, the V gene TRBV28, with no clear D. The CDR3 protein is CASSLWEEAFF. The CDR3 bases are TGTGCCAGCAGTTTATGGGAGGAAGCTTTCTTT.